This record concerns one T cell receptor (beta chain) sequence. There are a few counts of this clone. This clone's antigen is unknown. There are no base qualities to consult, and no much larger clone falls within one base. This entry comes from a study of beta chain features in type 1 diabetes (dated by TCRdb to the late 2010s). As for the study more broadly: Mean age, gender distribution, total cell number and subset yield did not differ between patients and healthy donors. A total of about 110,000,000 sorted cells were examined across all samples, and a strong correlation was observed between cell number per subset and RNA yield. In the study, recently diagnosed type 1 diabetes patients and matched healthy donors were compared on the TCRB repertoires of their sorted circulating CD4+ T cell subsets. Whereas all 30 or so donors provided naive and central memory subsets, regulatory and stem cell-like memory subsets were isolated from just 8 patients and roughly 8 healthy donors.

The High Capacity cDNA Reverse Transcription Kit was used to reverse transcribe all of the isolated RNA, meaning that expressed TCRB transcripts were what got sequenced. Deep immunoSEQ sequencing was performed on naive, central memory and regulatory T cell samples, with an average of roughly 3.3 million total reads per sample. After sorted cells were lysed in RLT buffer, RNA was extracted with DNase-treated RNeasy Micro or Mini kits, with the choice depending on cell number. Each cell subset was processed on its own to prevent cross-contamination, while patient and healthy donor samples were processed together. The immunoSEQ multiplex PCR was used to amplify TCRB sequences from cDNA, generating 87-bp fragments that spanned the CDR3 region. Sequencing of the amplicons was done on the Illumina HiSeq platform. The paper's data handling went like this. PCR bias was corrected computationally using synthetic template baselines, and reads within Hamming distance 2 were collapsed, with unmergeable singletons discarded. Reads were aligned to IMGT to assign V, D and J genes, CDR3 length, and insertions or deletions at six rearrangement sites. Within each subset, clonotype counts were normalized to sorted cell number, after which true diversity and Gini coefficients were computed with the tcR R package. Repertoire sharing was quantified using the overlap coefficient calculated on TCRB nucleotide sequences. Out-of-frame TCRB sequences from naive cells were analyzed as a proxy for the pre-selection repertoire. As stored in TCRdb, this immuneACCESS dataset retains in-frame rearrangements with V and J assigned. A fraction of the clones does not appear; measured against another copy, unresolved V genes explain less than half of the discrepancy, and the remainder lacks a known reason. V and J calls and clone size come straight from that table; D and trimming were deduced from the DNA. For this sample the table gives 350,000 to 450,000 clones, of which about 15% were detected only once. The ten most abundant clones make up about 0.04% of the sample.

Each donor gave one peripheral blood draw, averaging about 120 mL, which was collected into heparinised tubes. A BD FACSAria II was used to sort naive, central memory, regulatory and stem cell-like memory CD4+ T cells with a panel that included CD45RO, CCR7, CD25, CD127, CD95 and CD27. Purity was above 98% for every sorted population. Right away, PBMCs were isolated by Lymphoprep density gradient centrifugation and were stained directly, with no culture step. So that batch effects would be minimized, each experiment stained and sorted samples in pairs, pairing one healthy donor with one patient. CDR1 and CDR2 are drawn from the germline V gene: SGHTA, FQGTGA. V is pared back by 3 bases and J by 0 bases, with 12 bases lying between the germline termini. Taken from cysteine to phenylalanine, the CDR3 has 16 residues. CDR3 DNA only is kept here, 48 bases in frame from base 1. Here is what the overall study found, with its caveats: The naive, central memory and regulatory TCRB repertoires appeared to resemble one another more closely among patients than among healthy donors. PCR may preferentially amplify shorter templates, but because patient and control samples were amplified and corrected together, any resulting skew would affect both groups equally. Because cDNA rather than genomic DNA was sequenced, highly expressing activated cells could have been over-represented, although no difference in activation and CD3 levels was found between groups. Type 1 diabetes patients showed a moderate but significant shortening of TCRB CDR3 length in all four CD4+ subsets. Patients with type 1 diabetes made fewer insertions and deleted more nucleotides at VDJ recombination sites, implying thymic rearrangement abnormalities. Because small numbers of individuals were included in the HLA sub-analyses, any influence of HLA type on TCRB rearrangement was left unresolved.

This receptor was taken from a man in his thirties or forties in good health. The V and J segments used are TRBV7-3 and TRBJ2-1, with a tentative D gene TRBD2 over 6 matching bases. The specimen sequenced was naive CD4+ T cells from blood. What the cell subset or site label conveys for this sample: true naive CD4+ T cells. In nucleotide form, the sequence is TGTGCCAGCAGCTTTCTAGCGACGAGCTCCTACAATGAGCAGTTCTTC. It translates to CASSFLATSSYNEQFF.